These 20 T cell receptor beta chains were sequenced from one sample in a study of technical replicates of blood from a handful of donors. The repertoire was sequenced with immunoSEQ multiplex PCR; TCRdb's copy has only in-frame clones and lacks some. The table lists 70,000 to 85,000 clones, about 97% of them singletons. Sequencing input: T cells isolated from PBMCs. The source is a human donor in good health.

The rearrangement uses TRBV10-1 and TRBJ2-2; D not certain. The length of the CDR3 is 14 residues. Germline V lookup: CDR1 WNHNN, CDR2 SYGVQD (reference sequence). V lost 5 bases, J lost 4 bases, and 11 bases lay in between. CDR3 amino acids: CASSKLGSTGELFF. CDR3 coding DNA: TGCGCCAGCAGTAAGCTAGGTAGCACCGGGGAGCTGTTTTTT.

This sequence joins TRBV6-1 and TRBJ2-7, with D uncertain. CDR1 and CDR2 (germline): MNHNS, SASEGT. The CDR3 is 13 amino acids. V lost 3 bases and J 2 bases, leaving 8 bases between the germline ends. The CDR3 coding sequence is TGTGCCAGCAGTGAGGCCACTACCTACGAGCAGTACTTC. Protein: CASSEATTYEQYF.

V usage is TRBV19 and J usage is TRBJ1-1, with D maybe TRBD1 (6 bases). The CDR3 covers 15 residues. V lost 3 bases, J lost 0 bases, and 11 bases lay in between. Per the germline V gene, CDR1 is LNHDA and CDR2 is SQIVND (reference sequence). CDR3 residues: CASSIGQRLNTEAFF. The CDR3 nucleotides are TGTGCCAGTAGTATCGGACAGCGTTTGAACACTGAAGCTTTCTTT.

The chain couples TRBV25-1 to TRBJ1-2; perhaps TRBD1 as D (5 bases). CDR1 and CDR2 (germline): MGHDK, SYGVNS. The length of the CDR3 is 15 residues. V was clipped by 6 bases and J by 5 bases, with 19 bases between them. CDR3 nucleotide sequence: TGTGCCAGCAGCCCCTCCAGCCTTGGGGCGTATGGCTACACCTTC. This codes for CASSPSSLGAYGYTF.

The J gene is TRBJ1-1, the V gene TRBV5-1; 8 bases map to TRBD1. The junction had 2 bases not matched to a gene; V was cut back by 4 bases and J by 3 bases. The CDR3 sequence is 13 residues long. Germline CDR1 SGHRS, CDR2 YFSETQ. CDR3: CASSQDRDTEAFF. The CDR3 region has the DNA TGCGCCAGCAGCCAGGACAGGGACACTGAAGCTTTCTTT.

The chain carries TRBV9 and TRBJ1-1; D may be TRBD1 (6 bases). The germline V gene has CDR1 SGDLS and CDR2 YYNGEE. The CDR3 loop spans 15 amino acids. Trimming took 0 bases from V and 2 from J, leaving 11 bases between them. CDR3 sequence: CASSVADSLNTEAFF. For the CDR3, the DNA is TGTGCCAGCAGCGTAGCGGACAGTCTTAACACTGAAGCTTTCTTT.

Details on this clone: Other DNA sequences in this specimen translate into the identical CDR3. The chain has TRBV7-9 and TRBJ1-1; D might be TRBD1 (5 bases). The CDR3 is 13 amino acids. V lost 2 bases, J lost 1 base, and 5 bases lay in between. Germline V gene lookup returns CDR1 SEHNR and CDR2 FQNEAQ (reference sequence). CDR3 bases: TGTGCCAGCAGCTTACAGGGGAACACTGAAGCTTTCTTT. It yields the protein CASSLQGNTEAFF.

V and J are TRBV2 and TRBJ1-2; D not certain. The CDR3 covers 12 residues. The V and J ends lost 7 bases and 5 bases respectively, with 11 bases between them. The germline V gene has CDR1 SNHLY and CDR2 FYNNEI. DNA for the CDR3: TGTGCCAGCACCGGCGCGGCGTATGGCTACACCTTC. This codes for CASTGAAYGYTF.

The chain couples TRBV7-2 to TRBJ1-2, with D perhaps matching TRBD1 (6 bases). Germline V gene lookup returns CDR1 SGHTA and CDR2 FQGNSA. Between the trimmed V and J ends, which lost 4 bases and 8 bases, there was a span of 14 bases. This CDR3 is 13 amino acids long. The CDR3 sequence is CASSSGVARGYTF. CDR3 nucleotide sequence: TGTGCCAGCAGCTCAGGGGTGGCAAGGGGCTACACCTTC.

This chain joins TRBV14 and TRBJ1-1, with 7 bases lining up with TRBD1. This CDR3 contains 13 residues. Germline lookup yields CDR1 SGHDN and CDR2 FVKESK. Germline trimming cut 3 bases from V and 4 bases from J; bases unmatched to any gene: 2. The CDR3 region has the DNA TGTGCCAGCAGCCATACAGGGGCCACTGAAGCTTTCTTT. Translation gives CASSHTGATEAFF.

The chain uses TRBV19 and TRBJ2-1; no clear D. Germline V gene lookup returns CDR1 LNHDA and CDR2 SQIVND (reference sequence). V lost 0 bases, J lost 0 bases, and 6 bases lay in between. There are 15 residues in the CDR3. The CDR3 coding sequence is TGTGCCAGTAGTATAGAGTACTTCTCCTACAATGAGCAGTTCTTC. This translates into CASSIEYFSYNEQFF.

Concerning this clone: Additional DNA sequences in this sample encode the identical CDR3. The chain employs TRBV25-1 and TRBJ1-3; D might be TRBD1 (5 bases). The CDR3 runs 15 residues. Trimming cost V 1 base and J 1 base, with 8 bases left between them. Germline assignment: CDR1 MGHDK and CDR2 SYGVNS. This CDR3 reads CASSEWGGSGNTIYF. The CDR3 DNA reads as TGTGCCAGCAGTGAATGGGGGGGTTCTGGAAACACCATATATTTT.

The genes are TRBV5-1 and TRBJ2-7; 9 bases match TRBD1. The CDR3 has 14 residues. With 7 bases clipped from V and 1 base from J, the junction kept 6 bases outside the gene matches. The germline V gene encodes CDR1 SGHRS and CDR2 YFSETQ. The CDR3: CASEPGQGSYEQYF. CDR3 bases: TGCGCCAGCGAACCGGGACAGGGATCCTACGAGCAGTACTTC.

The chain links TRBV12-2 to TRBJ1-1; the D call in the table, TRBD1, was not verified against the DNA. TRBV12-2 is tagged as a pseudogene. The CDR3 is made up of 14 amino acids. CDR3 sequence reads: CASRMGRMNTEAFF. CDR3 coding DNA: TGTGCAAGTCGCATGGGGCGCATGAACACTGAAGCTTTCTTT.

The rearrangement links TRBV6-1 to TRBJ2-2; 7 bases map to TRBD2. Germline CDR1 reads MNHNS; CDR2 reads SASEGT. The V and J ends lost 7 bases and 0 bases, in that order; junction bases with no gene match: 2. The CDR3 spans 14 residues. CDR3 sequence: CASTGTTNTGELFF. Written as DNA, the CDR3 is TGTGCCAGCACCGGGACTACGAACACCGGGGAGCTGTTTTTT.

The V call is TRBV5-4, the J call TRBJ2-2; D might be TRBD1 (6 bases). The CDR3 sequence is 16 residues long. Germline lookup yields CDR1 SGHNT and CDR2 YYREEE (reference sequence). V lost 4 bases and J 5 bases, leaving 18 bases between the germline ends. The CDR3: CASSEGQGTGTGELFF. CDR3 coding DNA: TGTGCCAGCAGCGAAGGTCAGGGGACGGGTACCGGGGAGCTGTTTTTT.

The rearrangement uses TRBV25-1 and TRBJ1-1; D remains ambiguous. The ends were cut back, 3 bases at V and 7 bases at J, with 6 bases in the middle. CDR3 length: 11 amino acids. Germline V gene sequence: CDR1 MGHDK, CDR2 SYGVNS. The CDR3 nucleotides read TGTGCCAGCAGTGACAGTGGTGAAGCTTTCTTT. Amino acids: CASSDSGEAFF.

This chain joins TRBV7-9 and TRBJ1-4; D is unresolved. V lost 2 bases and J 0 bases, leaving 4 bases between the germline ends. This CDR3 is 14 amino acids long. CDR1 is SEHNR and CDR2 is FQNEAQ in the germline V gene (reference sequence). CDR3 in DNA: TGTGCCAGCAGCTTACAGGCAACTAATGAAAAACTGTTTTTT. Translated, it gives CASSLQATNEKLFF.

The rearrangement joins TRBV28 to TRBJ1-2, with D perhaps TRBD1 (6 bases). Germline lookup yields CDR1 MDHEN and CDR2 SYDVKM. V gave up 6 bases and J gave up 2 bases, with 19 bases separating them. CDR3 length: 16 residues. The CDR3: CASRGPGLQGNYGYTF. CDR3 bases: TGTGCCAGCAGGGGACCGGGCTTACAGGGCAACTATGGCTACACCTTC.

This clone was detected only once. The chain's CDR3 is CASSPDRGTEAFF. CDR3 DNA sequence: TGTGCCAGTAGTCCGGACAGGGGTACTGAAGCTTTCTTT. The genes are TRBV19 and TRBJ1-1, with 9 bases aligning to TRBD1. Germline loops: CDR1 LNHDA, CDR2 SQIVND (reference sequence). The trim removed 5 bases at V and 5 bases at J, leaving 3 bases unmatched. The CDR3 is made up of 13 amino acids.